This TCR beta chain originates from a study of cytomegalovirus exposure and HLA in healthy donors. Study-level results: Association of a missense DCLRE1C variant with TCR beta V- and J-gene trimming was reported in a later analysis. It was about 150 TCR beta chains that were listed as cytomegalovirus-associated.

A word on this clone: No antigen is known for it.

The germline V gene encodes CDR1 MNHNY and CDR2 SVGAGI (reference sequence). Trimming stripped 6 bases from V and 0 bases from J, with 7 bases between. This CDR3 spans 13 amino acids. The donors (healthy individuals) were bone marrow donors. With 60 Vbeta and 13 Jbeta primers, the PCR was carried out. The repertoire was sequenced with immunoSEQ multiplex PCR; TCRdb's copy has only in-frame clones and lacks some. This table has some 110,000 clones, approximately 85% appearing once. The rearrangement links TRBV6-6 to TRBJ2-3, with a tentative D call TRBD2 (5 bases). This TCR was sampled from a middle-aged man in good health and CMV-seronegative. The specimen sequenced was PBMCs. The chain's CDR3 is CASRRASTDTQYF. CDR3 bases: TGTGCCAGCAGGCGGGCTAGCACAGATACGCAGTATTTT.